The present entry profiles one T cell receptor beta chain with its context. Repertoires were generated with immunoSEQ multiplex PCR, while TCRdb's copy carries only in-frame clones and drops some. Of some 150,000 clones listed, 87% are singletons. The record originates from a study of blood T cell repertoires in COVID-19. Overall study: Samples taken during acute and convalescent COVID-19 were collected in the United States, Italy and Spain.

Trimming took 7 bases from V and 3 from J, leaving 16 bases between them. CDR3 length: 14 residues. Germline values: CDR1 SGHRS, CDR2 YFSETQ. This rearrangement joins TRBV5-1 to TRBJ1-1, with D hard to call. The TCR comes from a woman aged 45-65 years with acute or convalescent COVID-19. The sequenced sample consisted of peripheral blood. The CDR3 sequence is CASGWVVGHTEAFF. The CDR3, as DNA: TGCGCCAGCGGCTGGGTAGTTGGGCACACTGAAGCTTTCTTT.